The TCR beta chain under discussion was sequenced for a study of cytomegalovirus exposure and HLA in healthy donors. The study, taken as a whole, reports: A previous analysis found most TCR beta V segments productive roughly 90% or roughly 30% of the time.

Of note for this clone: The antigen is not known.

The PCR employed 60 Vbeta primers together with 13 Jbeta primers. In the source study's methods: Among the unique TCR beta chains that a later analysis counted, about 81 million in all, some 10 million were shared. Libraries were prepared by immunoSEQ multiplex PCR; TCRdb keeps only in-frame clonotypes and omits some of them. For V, J and clone size, that table is used; D and trimming come from the DNA. The sample carries roughly 140,000 clones, roughly three quarters recorded once. The CDR3 loop spans 17 amino acids. Trimming left V 7 bases short and J 0 bases short, with 21 bases between. The germline CDR1 and CDR2 sequences are SQVTM and ANQGSEA.

Sequenced material: PBMCs. The chain links TRBV29-1 to TRBJ2-2; TRBD2 might be the D (6 bases). The origin of this receptor is a female donor in good health and CMV-seronegative. This chain's CDR3 is CSAHPPAGWANTGELFF. The DNA of the CDR3 is TGCAGCGCCCATCCGCCTGCGGGATGGGCGAACACCGGGGAGCTGTTTTTT.